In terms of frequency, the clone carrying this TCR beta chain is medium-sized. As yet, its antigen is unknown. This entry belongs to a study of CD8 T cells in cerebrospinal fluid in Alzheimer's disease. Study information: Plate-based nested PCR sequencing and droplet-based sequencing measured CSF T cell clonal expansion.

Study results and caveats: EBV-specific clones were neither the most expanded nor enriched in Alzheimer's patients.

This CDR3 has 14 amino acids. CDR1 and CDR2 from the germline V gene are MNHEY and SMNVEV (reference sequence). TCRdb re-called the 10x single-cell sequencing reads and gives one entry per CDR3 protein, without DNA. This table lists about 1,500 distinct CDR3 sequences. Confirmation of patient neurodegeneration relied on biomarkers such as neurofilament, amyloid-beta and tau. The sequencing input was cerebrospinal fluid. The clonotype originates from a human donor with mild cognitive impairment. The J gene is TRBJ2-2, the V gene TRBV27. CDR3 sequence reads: CASSSPQLTGELFF.